This TCR beta chain stems from a study of T-cell reconstitution after alpha-beta-depleted transplantation in children. The CDR3 extends over 17 amino acids. CDR1 MNHEY and CDR2 SVGEGT come from the germline V gene. Trimming took 6 bases from V and 2 from J; bases not matched to a gene: 10. Unique molecular identifiers were incorporated during preparation of the TCRbeta library. TCRdb reanalysed the PCR reads using MiXCR and keeps one entry per CDR3 protein. The repertoire holds about 610,000 distinct CDR3 sequences, with roughly 10% as singletons. The sample here was PBMCs from the stem cell graft donor, taken from the stem cell graft. This chain connects TRBV6-2 or TRBV6-3 to TRBJ2-3, with 11 bases identical to TRBD2. The sequence derives from a human donor who donated a stem cell graft to a child with acute myeloid leukemia. CDR3: CASSSLAGAGFTDTQYF. DNA for the CDR3: TGTGCCAGCAGCTCACTAGCGGGGGCCGGATTCACAGATACGCAGTATTTT.